The 19 T cell receptor beta chains below come from one sample, sequenced in a study of chemoradiotherapy in HPV16-positive cancers. Measured with immunoSEQ multiplex PCR; TCRdb has only the in-frame clones, and not every one. The data contain approximately 14,000 clones, about 91% of them singletons. The source was blood, collected from a patient who underwent chemoradiotherapy. These receptors were obtained from a human donor with HPV-associated anogenital cancer.

The rearrangement uses TRBV10-3 and TRBJ1-2, with TRBD1 matching over 9 bases. V gave up 4 bases and J gave up 6 bases; unmatched junction bases: 6. Germline values: CDR1 ENHRY, CDR2 SYGVKD. This CDR3 spans 14 amino acids. This CDR3 is CAISGTGDPHGYTF. DNA for the CDR3: TGTGCCATCAGTGGGACAGGGGACCCTCATGGCTACACCTTC.

The J gene is TRBJ1-1, the V gene TRBV4-1, with TRBD1 matching over 8 bases. This CDR3 is 15 amino acids long. Germline V gene data show CDR1 as MGHRA and CDR2 as YSYEKL. Trimming at V came to 2 bases and at J to 5 bases, leaving 7 bases not matched to a gene. The CDR3 region has the DNA TGCGCCAGCAGCCAAAACGGACAGGGAGGAACTGAAGCTTTCTTT. This sequence encodes CASSQNGQGGTEAFF.

The rearrangement uses TRBV6-6 and TRBJ2-3; TRBD1 agrees at 8 bases. The germline gives CDR1 MNHNY, CDR2 SVGAGI (reference sequence). V lost 5 bases to trimming and J lost 3 bases; unmatched junction nucleotides: 7. The CDR3 sequence is 15 residues long. CDR3 in DNA: TGTGCCAGCAGTCAGGACAGGGCTATAACAGATACGCAGTATTTT. Translating gives CASSQDRAITDTQYF.

The V call is TRBV19, the J call TRBJ1-2, with D perhaps TRBD1 (5 bases). This CDR3 contains 16 residues. Germline V lookup: CDR1 LNHDA, CDR2 SQIVND (reference sequence). V gave up 1 base and J gave up 6 bases, with 18 bases separating them. CDR3 in DNA: TGTGCCAGTAGTATAGCCCCCCGACAGAAGCGAGATGGCTACACCTTC. Encoded protein: CASSIAPRQKRDGYTF.

J is TRBJ2-3 and V is TRBV15; 9 bases map to TRBD2. J gave up 3 bases and V 4 bases, and 8 bases lay outside the gene matches. The CDR3 is made up of 16 amino acids. CDR1 is LNHNV, CDR2 YYDKDF, per germline (reference sequence). The CDR3 sequence: CATSTTGLATTDTQYF. CDR3 DNA: TGTGCCACCAGCACTACCGGACTAGCGACGACAGATACGCAGTATTTT.

This chain connects TRBV6-5 to TRBJ2-3; 11 bases line up with TRBD1. CDR1 is MNHEY and CDR2 is SVGAGI in the germline V gene. J lost 6 bases, V lost 6 bases, and 8 bases had no gene match. The CDR3 is 15 amino acids. The CDR3 DNA follows: TGTGCCAGCAGCCAAGGACAGGGGGCTCTGGATACGCAGTATTTT. Encoded protein: CASSQGQGALDTQYF.

The chain uses TRBV5-1 and TRBJ1-2; D gene uncertain. V was clipped by 4 bases and J by 1 base, with 8 bases between them. Germline-derived CDR1 and CDR2 are SGHRS and YFSETQ. The CDR3 runs to 13 residues. The CDR3 bases are TGCGCCAGCAGCAAGGCCAATAACTATGGCTACACCTTC. This gives the protein CASSKANNYGYTF.

V and J are TRBV6-1 and TRBJ1-5; D remains unclear. The V end was cut by 7 bases, the J end by 7 bases, with 11 bases between. This CDR3 is built from 12 residues. The germline V gene encodes CDR1 MNHNS and CDR2 SASEGT. The DNA for the CDR3 is TGTGCCAGCACAAACGGCGGGCAGCCCCAGCATTTT. Translating gives CASTNGGQPQHF.

The chain combines TRBV19 with TRBJ2-1, with 10 bases matching TRBD2. V shed 7 bases, J shed 6 bases, and the junction held 12 bases outside the gene matches. CDR3 size: 16 residues. Germline lookup yields CDR1 LNHDA and CDR2 SQIVND (reference sequence). The CDR3 here is CASTPLGASGSNEQFF. The CDR3 DNA reads TGTGCCAGTACCCCGCTTGGGGCTAGCGGGAGCAATGAGCAGTTCTTC. The variable domain in full, completed from reference TRBV19 and TRBJ2-1, reads DGGITQSPKYLFRKEGQNVTLSCEQNLNHDAMYWYRQDPGQGLRLIYYSQIVNDFQKGDIAEGYSVSREKKESFPLTVTSAQKNPTAFYLCASTPLGASGSNEQFFGPGTRLTVL.

The chain has TRBV19 and TRBJ2-3, with TRBD1 identical over 11 bases. From germline, CDR1 is LNHDA and CDR2 SQIVND (reference sequence). V gave up 5 bases and J gave up 0 bases; unmatched junction bases: 7. The CDR3 covers 17 residues. CDR3 nucleotide sequence: TGTGCCAGTAGTCCCGGACAGGGGGCGGTGAGCACAGATACGCAGTATTTT. Protein product: CASSPGQGAVSTDTQYF. Full variable domain (remainder filled in from reference TRBV19 and TRBJ2-3): DGGITQSPKYLFRKEGQNVTLSCEQNLNHDAMYWYRQDPGQGLRLIYYSQIVNDFQKGDIAEGYSVSREKKESFPLTVTSAQKNPTAFYLCASSPGQGAVSTDTQYFGPGTRLTVL.

The genes are TRBV13 and TRBJ2-4; 10 bases fit TRBD1. Germline V gene sequence: CDR1 PRHDT, CDR2 FYEKMQ (reference sequence). The CDR3 is 14 amino acids. V shed 5 bases and J 7 bases; nucleotides not matched to a gene: 5. CDR3 bases: TGTGCCAGCAGCATACGGACAGGGGGGAACATTCAGTACTTC. This sequence encodes CASSIRTGGNIQYF. Full variable domain (rest looked up from reference TRBV13 and TRBJ2-4): AAGVIQSPRHLIKEKRETATLKCYPIPRHDTVYWYQQGPGQDPQFLISFYEKMQSDKGSIPDRFSAQQFSDYHSELNMSSLELGDSALYFCASSIRTGGNIQYFGAGTRLSVL.

The genes are TRBV29-1 and TRBJ2-5; D is perhaps TRBD2 (5 bases). CDR1 is SQVTM, CDR2 ANQGSEA, per germline. This CDR3 is built from 14 residues. With 4 bases removed from V and 4 bases from J, the gap between germline ends came to 16 bases. CDR3 amino acids: CSVVGIPRRETQYF. The CDR3 nucleotides read TGCAGCGTTGTCGGGATCCCTAGGCGAGAGACCCAGTACTTC.

This chain joins TRBV9 and TRBJ2-3; D perhaps matches TRBD2 (7 bases). Trimming shortened V by 4 bases and J by 6 bases, and 15 bases separated the two germline ends. The CDR3 has 14 residues. Germline V gene data show CDR1 as SGDLS and CDR2 as YYNGEE. The CDR3 protein is CASSSSGGADTQYF. The CDR3 DNA sequence: TGTGCCAGCAGCTCTAGTGGGGGGGCGGATACGCAGTATTTT.

The genes are TRBV30 and TRBJ1-4; D is ambiguous. The V gene's germline CDR1 is GTSNPN and CDR2 SVGIG (reference sequence). This CDR3 is built from 14 residues. V dropped 6 bases and J dropped 4 bases, with 15 bases sitting between them. The CDR3 bases are TGTGCCTGTGGCATTAGGCGGGATAATGAAAAACTGTTTTTT. Translation: CACGIRRDNEKLFF.

This chain links TRBV19 with TRBJ1-2, with 10 bases aligning to TRBD1. J lost 5 bases, V lost 7 bases, and 7 bases had no gene match. CDR1 is LNHDA and CDR2 is SQIVND in the germline V gene (reference sequence). The CDR3 extends over 14 amino acids. The CDR3 spells CASTADRGYYGYTF. The CDR3 nucleotides are TGTGCCAGTACCGCGGACAGGGGGTATTATGGCTACACCTTC.

The V call is TRBV19, the J call TRBJ2-1; D may correspond to TRBD1 or TRBD2 (5 bases each). Looked up from germline, CDR1 is LNHDA and CDR2 is SQIVND (reference sequence). Trimming pared 0 bases from V and 3 bases from J, leaving 6 bases between. This CDR3 region has 14 residues. The CDR3 sequence: CASSIERGYNEQFF. DNA of the CDR3: TGTGCCAGTAGTATAGAGAGGGGCTACAATGAGCAGTTCTTC. Full variable domain (remainder filled in from reference TRBV19 and TRBJ2-1): DGGITQSPKYLFRKEGQNVTLSCEQNLNHDAMYWYRQDPGQGLRLIYYSQIVNDFQKGDIAEGYSVSREKKESFPLTVTSAQKNPTAFYLCASSIERGYNEQFFGPGTRLTVL.

CDR3 sequence: CASSTGDQPQHF. The CDR3 bases are TGTGCCAGTAGTACAGGGGATCAGCCCCAGCATTTT. The rearrangement links TRBV19 to TRBJ1-5, with D possibly being TRBD1 (6 bases). Trimming took 4 bases from V and 5 from J, leaving 6 bases between them. CDR1 LNHDA and CDR2 SQIVND come from the germline V gene (reference sequence). The CDR3 is made up of 12 amino acids.

This chain uses TRBV5-1 with TRBJ1-1; D unresolved. This CDR3 has 12 residues. Germline V gene lookup returns CDR1 SGHRS and CDR2 YFSETQ. Deletions cut 1 base from V and 7 bases from J, with 8 bases between. CDR3 sequence: CASSLRVGEAFF. CDR3 in DNA: TGCGCCAGCAGCTTGAGGGTAGGTGAAGCTTTCTTT.

This clone was found once. This chain connects TRBV27 to TRBJ2-2, with 14 bases identical to TRBD2. The CDR3 spans 21 residues. The ends lost 3 bases at V and 4 bases at J; junction bases unmatched: 16. Germline V gives CDR1 MNHEY, CDR2 SMNVEV (reference sequence). The CDR3 nucleotides are TGTGCCAGCAGTTTTTACCTAAGACTAGCGGGAGGGCCGGGGTTCACCGGGGAGCTGTTTTTT. Translation: CASSFYLRLAGGPGFTGELFF.